One sample yielded the 13 T cell receptor beta chains listed below, sequenced in a study of blood T cell repertoires in COVID-19 (dated by TCRdb to the early 2020s). Preparation of the library involved the immunoSEQ multiplex PCR assay. TCRdb holds this immuneACCESS table with in-frame rearrangements only. Some clones are missing; in checked studies, unresolved V genes explain under half, and the rest has no known cause. The sample table holds about 230,000 clones, of which 65% to 90% were seen once. The ten largest account for approximately 5% of the sample. The source material was peripheral blood. These receptors all come from a man between 45 and 60 years old with COVID-19, enrolled during active disease.

The J gene is TRBJ2-2, the V gene TRBV4-1; TRBD2 matches at 9 bases. Germline V gene sequence: CDR1 MGHRA, CDR2 YSYEKL. After removal of 3 bases from V and 1 base from J, the junction contained 21 bases not matched to a gene. This CDR3 has 22 amino acids. CDR3 region: CASSHGILNLGLAGKNTGELFF. As DNA, the CDR3 is TGCGCCAGCAGCCATGGGATCCTTAACCTAGGGCTAGCGGGGAAGAACACCGGGGAGCTGTTTTTT.

This clone was picked up one time. The J gene is TRBJ2-7, the V gene TRBV21-1; whether TRBD1, the table's D call, matches the DNA was not checked. TRBV21-1 corresponds to a pseudogene. The CDR3 covers 11 residues. This CDR3 reads CASSPGQMQYF. DNA of the CDR3: TGTGCCAGCAGTCCGGGACAGATGCAGTACTTC.

The chain employs TRBV12-3 or TRBV12-4 and TRBJ1-2, with a possible D match to TRBD1 (6 bases). This CDR3 is 11 amino acids long. The ends were cut back, 7 bases at V and 5 bases at J, with 8 bases in the middle. CDR3 amino acids: CASTGVYGYTF. The CDR3 coding sequence is TGTGCCAGCACAGGGGTGTATGGCTACACCTTC.

The rearrangement joins TRBV11-1 to TRBJ2-1; 9 positions match TRBD2. The trim removed 1 base at V and 6 bases at J, leaving 4 bases unmatched. Germline values: CDR1 SGHAT, CDR2 FQDESV (reference sequence). This CDR3 is built from 15 residues. The CDR3 nucleotides are TGTGCCAGCAGCTTAGAGCGGGGGGTTGGCAATGAGCAGTTCTTC. It specifies CASSLERGVGNEQFF.

The chain couples TRBV10-3 to TRBJ2-4; 12 bases match TRBD2. V shed 4 bases and J 4 bases; nucleotides not matched to a gene: 8. The CDR3 runs to 17 residues. Germline V gene lookup returns CDR1 ENHRY and CDR2 SYGVKD. The CDR3 reads CAISGTSGEHPKNIQYF. The CDR3 nucleotides read TGTGCCATCAGTGGGACTAGCGGGGAGCACCCTAAAAACATTCAGTACTTC.

The rearrangement joins TRBV7-3 to TRBJ2-1; D may be TRBD1 (5 bases). This CDR3 spans 15 amino acids. V dropped 5 bases and J dropped 5 bases, with 16 bases sitting between them. Germline CDR1 SGHTA, CDR2 FQGTGA. CDR3 in amino acids: CASSPDRVGDNEQFF. CDR3 DNA: TGTGCCAGCAGCCCCGACCGAGTAGGGGACAATGAGCAGTTCTTC.

The genes are TRBV28 and TRBJ2-7; D unclear. V was trimmed by 3 bases and J by 0 bases, leaving 9 bases between them. This CDR3 has 14 residues. The germline gives CDR1 MDHEN, CDR2 SYDVKM. CDR3 amino acids: CASSFPLSSYEQYF. For the CDR3, the DNA is TGTGCCAGCAGTTTCCCACTGAGCTCCTACGAGCAGTACTTC.

The gene calls are TRBV2 and TRBJ2-1, with 8 bases aligning to TRBD1. J was trimmed by 9 bases and V by 2 bases; bases with no gene match: 3. CDR3 size: 13 residues. Looked up from germline, CDR1 is SNHLY and CDR2 is FYNNEI. The CDR3 is CASSEQGAGEQFF. The CDR3 bases are TGTGCCAGCAGTGAACAGGGGGCTGGTGAGCAGTTCTTC.

The chain links TRBV29-1 to TRBJ2-7, with 9 bases identical to TRBD1. The length of the CDR3 is 13 residues. J gave up 2 bases and V 7 bases, and 6 bases lay outside the gene matches. Germline V gene data show CDR1 as SQVTM and CDR2 as ANQGSEA. CDR3 protein: CSALTGGPYEQYF. In DNA form, the CDR3 reads TGCAGCGCCCTGACAGGGGGGCCCTACGAGCAGTACTTC.

The V gene is TRBV30, the J gene TRBJ1-1; D is perhaps TRBD1 (6 bases). Germline assignment: CDR1 GTSNPN and CDR2 SVGIG (reference sequence). V shed 2 bases and J shed 6 bases, with 13 bases lying between them. This CDR3 has 13 amino acids. Here the CDR3 reads CAWSTGMGSEAFF. DNA for the CDR3: TGTGCCTGGAGTACAGGGATGGGCTCTGAAGCTTTCTTT. The variable domain in full, with the rest retrieved from reference TRBV30 and TRBJ1-1, is SQTIHQWPATLVQPVGSPLSLECTVEGTSNPNLYWYRQAAGRGLQLLFYSVGIGQISSEVPQNLSASRPQDRQFILSSKKLLLSDSGFYLCAWSTGMGSEAFFGQGTRLTVV.

The DNA for the CDR3 is TGTGCCAGCAGCGACTCGGGACAGGGGTCAGGTCAGCCCCAGCATTTT. It specifies CASSDSGQGSGQPQHF. The chain has TRBV7-9 and TRBJ1-5; 10 bases agree with TRBD1. V lost 5 bases to trimming and J lost 6 bases; unmatched junction nucleotides: 10. Germline V CDR1 and CDR2: SEHNR, FQNEAQ (reference sequence). The CDR3 runs to 16 residues.

The V gene is TRBV6-5, the J gene TRBJ1-2, with a weak D call TRBD1 (5 bases). The V gene lost 6 bases and the J gene lost 8 bases, with 16 bases spanning the gap. CDR3 length: 13 amino acids. Germline V lookup: CDR1 MNHEY, CDR2 SVGAGI. CDR3 bases: TGTGCCAGCAGCTTTCAGGGTGTGGAAGGCTACACCTTC. Translating gives CASSFQGVEGYTF.

The rearrangement uses TRBV6-2 or TRBV6-3 and TRBJ2-7, with D perhaps TRBD1 (5 bases). Germline V gene data show CDR1 as MNHEY and CDR2 as SVGEGT. V lost 6 bases and J 0 bases, leaving 18 bases between the germline ends. CDR3 length: 16 amino acids. For the CDR3, the DNA is TGTGCCAGCAGCCACCCGGACACATTATTCTCCTACGAGCAGTACTTC. It translates to CASSHPDTLFSYEQYF.